This T cell receptor (beta chain) was sequenced for a study of cytotoxic CD8 clonotypes in ibrutinib-treated CLL. In the study overall: Recorded responses included about 25 partial and 2 complete; following median around 73 months, roughly 15 stayed remitted and roughly twelve progressed.

The table came from immunoSEQ multiplex PCR; TCRdb's copy has only in-frame clones and leaves some out. The sample has fewer than 150,000 clones, around 84% seen once. Between the trimmed V and J ends, which lost 5 bases and 2 bases, there was a span of 14 bases. This CDR3 is built from 15 residues. The germline gives CDR1 SGHAT, CDR2 FQNNGV. This clone has just one count. The starting material was PBMCs, obtained after 24 months of ibrutinib treatment. The source is a human donor with chronic lymphocytic leukemia. The chain combines TRBV11-2 with TRBJ2-3; D is ambiguous. CDR3 loop: CASSPPGRATDTQYF. Written as DNA, the CDR3 is TGTGCCAGCAGCCCACCAGGTCGGGCCACAGATACGCAGTATTTT.